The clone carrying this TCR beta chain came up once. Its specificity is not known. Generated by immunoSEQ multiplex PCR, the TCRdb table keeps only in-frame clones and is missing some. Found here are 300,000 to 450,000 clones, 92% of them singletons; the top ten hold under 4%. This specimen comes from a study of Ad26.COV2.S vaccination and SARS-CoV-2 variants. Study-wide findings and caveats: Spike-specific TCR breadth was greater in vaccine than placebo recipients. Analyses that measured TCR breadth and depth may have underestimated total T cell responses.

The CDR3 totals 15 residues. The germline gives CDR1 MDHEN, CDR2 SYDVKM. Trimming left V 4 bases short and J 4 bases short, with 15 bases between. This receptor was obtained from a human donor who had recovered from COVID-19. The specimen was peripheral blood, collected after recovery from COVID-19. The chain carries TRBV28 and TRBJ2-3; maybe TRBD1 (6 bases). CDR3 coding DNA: TGTGCCAGCAGTTCCCAAGCGGACAGATCAGATACGCAGTATTTT. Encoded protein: CASSSQADRSDTQYF.